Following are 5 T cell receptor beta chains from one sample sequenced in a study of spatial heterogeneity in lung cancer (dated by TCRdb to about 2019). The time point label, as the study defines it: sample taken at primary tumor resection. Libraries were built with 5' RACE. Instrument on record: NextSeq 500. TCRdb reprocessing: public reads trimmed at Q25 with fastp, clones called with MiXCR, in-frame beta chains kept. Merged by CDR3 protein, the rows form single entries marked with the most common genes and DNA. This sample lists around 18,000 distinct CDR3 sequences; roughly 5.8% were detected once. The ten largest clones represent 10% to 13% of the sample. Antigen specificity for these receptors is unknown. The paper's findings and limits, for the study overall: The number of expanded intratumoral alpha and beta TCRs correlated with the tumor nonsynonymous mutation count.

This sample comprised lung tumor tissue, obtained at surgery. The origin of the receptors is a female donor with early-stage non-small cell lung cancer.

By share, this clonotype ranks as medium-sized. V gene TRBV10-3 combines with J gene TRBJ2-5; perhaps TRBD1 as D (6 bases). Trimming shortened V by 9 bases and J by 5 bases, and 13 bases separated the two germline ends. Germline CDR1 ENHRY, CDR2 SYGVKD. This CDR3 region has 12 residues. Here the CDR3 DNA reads TGTGCCATGGGACACGCCAAGGAGACCCAGTACTTC. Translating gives CAMGHAKETQYF.

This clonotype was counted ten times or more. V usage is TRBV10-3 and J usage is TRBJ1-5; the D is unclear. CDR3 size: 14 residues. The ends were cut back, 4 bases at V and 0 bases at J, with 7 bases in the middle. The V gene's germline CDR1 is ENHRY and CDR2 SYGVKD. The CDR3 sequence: CAISGTNSNQPQHF. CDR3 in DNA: TGTGCCATCAGTGGGACCAATAGCAATCAGCCCCAGCATTTT.

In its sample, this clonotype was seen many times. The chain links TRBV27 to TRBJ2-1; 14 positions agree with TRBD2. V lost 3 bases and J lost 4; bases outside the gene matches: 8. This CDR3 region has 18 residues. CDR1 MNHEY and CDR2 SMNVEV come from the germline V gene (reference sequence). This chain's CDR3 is CASSFRVTSGGGYNEQFF. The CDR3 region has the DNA TGTGCCAGCAGTTTCCGTGTGACTAGCGGGGGGGGTTACAATGAGCAGTTCTTC.

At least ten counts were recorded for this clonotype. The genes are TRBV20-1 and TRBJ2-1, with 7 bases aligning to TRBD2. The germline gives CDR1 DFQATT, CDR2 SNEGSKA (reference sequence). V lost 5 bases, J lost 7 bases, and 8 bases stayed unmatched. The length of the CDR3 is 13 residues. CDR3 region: CSAPQVSGNEQFF. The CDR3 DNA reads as TGCAGTGCTCCCCAAGTTAGCGGGAATGAGCAGTTCTTC.

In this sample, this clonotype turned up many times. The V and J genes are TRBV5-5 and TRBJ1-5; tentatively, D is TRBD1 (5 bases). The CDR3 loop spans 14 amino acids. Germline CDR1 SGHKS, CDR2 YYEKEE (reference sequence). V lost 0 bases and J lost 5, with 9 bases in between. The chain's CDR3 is CASSLVQGDQPQHF. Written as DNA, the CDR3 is TGTGCCAGCAGCTTGGTCCAGGGTGATCAGCCCCAGCATTTT. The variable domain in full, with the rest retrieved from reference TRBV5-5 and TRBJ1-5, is DAGVTQSPTHLIKTRGQQVTLRCSPISGHKSVSWYQQVLGQGPQFIFQYYEKEERGRGNFPDRFSARQFPNYSSELNVNALLLGDSALYLCASSLVQGDQPQHFGDGTRLSIL.